A selection of T cell receptor beta chains follows, all from one sample in a study of blood T cell repertoires in COVID-19. TCRdb keeps only in-frame clones here, not all; method: immunoSEQ multiplex PCR. This table has about 220,000 clones, around 82% appearing once. The specimen sequenced was peripheral blood. All receptors derive from a woman in her 30s who had recovered from COVID-19. Each CDR3 is given with its conserved first and last residue. The order of the fields is clone size, V gene, D gene, J gene, CDR3 protein, CDR3 DNA. A D gene is named only where the DNA matches it firmly. Part of the rows lack a size; the others show once, few, many or a class for expanded clones.

>-|TRBV5-1|TRBD2|TRBJ2-4
CASSLGLAGDVGKNIQYF
TGCGCCAGCAGCTTGGGACTAGCGGGAGACGTTGGCAAAAACATTCAGTACTTC
>-|TRBV5-4|TRBD1|TRBJ2-1
CASSQGQAPNEQFF
TGTGCCAGCAGCCAGGGACAGGCGCCCAATGAGCAGTTCTTC
>-|TRBV28|TRBD1|TRBJ1-1
CASSPFRQGNTEAFF
TGTGCCAGCAGTCCCTTCCGACAGGGGAACACTGAAGCTTTCTTT
>-|TRBV5-8|-|TRBJ2-3
CASSFPPGYAVFWPGTQYF
-
>-|TRBV2|-|TRBJ1-4
CAIGLNEKLFF
TGTGCCATCGGACTGAATGAAAAACTGTTTTTT
>many|TRBV5-1|TRBD1|TRBJ1-2
CASSLARKGAGYGYTF
TGCGCCAGCAGCTTGGCCCGGAAGGGGGCTGGCTATGGCTACACCTTC
>few|TRBV28|-|TRBJ2-1
CASSSYNEQFF
TGTGCCAGCAGTTCTTACAATGAGCAGTTCTTC
>-|TRBV7-3|TRBD1|TRBJ2-7
CASSLSQGDEQYF
TGTGCCAGCAGCTTGTCACAGGGGGACGAGCAGTACTTC
>once|TRBV7-9|TRBD2|TRBJ2-1
CASSLPGGYNEQFF
TGTGCCAGCAGCTTGCCGGGGGGCTACAATGAGCAGTTCTTC
>few|TRBV7-9|TRBD2|TRBJ2-1
CASSLALAGGNEQFF
TGTGCCAGCAGCTTAGCACTAGCGGGCGGGAATGAGCAGTTCTTC
>-|TRBV2|-|TRBJ2-7
CASSAVYEQYF
TGTGCCAGCAGTGCAGTCTACGAGCAGTACTTC
>few|TRBV24-1|-|TRBJ1-1
CATSDAGVDTEAFF
TGTGCCACCAGTGATGCGGGGGTAGACACTGAAGCTTTCTTT
>once|TRBV5-1|-|TRBJ2-5
CASSMPGYETQYF
TGCGCCAGCAGCATGCCCGGGTACGAGACCCAGTACTTC
>few|TRBV2|-|TRBJ1-1
CASSGKPRQDSEAFF
TGTGCCAGCAGTGGAAAACCCCGACAGGATTCCGAAGCTTTCTTT
>few|TRBV6-5|TRBD1|TRBJ1-1
CASTARTGWNTEAFF
TGTGCCAGCACTGCCAGGACAGGTTGGAACACTGAAGCTTTCTTT
>-|TRBV5-5|TRBD1|TRBJ2-2
CASSQGQGSTGELFF
TGTGCCAGCAGCCAGGGACAGGGGAGCACCGGGGAGCTGTTTTTT
>-|TRBV7-6|-|TRBJ2-3
CASSLLLGLEDTQYF
TGTGCCAGCAGCTTATTACTAGGGTTGGAAGATACGCAGTATTTT
>-|TRBV6-1|TRBD1|TRBJ1-4
CASSDPGQASATNEKLFF
TGTGCCAGCAGTGACCCGGGACAGGCTTCTGCAACTAATGAAAAACTGTTTTTT
>-|TRBV25-1|-|TRBJ1-1
CASMREEAFF
TGTGCCAGCATGAGAGAGGAAGCTTTCTTT
>-|TRBV28|TRBD2|TRBJ2-7
CASSSSSGYEQYF
TGTGCCAGCAGTTCCTCTAGCGGGTACGAGCAGTACTTC
>once|TRBV7-9|-|TRBJ1-4
CASSSGGGREKLFF
TGTGCCAGCAGCTCCGGTGGAGGAAGGGAAAAACTGTTTTTT
>once|TRBV28|-|TRBJ2-7
CASRGLVLATGEQYF
TGTGCCAGCAGGGGCTTGGTACTAGCGACAGGCGAGCAGTACTTC
>-|TRBV28|-|TRBJ1-3
CASSLGGVSGNTIYF
TGTGCCAGCAGTTTGGGCGGGGTCTCTGGAAACACCATATATTTT
>-|TRBV18|TRBD2|TRBJ2-1
CASSPPSVPAGGLEQFF
TGTGCCAGCTCACCACCGAGTGTCCCAGCGGGAGGCCTTGAGCAGTTCTTC
>-|TRBV6-6|-|TRBJ2-7
CASGPLYLGGAEQYF
TGTGCCAGCGGACCTCTTTATTTAGGGGGAGCCGAGCAGTACTTC
>-|TRBV24-1|TRBD1|TRBJ1-5
CATSDGTGDFNQPQHF
TGTGCCACCAGTGACGGGACAGGGGACTTTAATCAGCCCCAGCATTTT
>-|TRBV6-5|-|TRBJ2-2
CAIAPSRGGELFF
TGTGCCATCGCTCCTAGCCGGGGCGGGGAGCTGTTTTTT
>-|TRBV6-5|-|TRBJ1-2
CASSYSIGGDYGYTF
TGTGCCAGCAGTTACTCGATAGGAGGGGACTATGGCTACACCTTC
>-|TRBV5-8|-|TRBJ2-6
CASSFQGLGANVLTF
TGTGCCAGCAGCTTCCAGGGGTTAGGGGCCAACGTCCTGACTTTC
>-|TRBV5-1|TRBD1|TRBJ2-7
CASSPTFGQAYEQYF
TGCGCCAGCAGCCCCACCTTCGGACAGGCGTACGAGCAGTACTTC
>-|TRBV5-4|-|TRBJ1-1
CASSPKGGQITEAFF
TGTGCCAGCAGCCCTAAAGGGGGTCAGATCACTGAAGCTTTCTTT
>-|TRBV27|-|TRBJ2-7
CASRESSYEQYF
TGTGCCAGCAGAGAGAGCTCCTACGAGCAGTACTTC
>once|TRBV18|-|TRBJ1-5
CASSTGTREQPQHF
TGTGCCAGCTCAACTGGGACAAGGGAACAGCCCCAGCATTTT
>few|TRBV19|TRBD2|TRBJ2-7
CASRGTSGSGEQYF
TGTGCCAGTAGAGGCACTAGCGGGAGCGGCGAGCAGTACTTC
>-|TRBV6-4|-|TRBJ2-7
CASSETFPPSEQYF
TGTGCCAGCAGTGAAACGTTCCCTCCTAGCGAGCAGTACTTC
>once|TRBV20-1|-|TRBJ2-1
CSATNSGEQFF
TGCAGTGCGACTAACTCCGGTGAGCAGTTCTTC
>-|TRBV4-1|-|TRBJ2-7
CASSQDHLRAYEQYF
TGCGCCAGCAGCCAAGATCACCTCAGGGCCTACGAGCAGTACTTC
>-|TRBV30|-|TRBJ1-2
CAWSVARDGYTF
TGTGCCTGGAGTGTAGCCAGGGATGGCTACACCTTC
>-|TRBV19|TRBD1|TRBJ1-5
CASSWTGGNQPQHF
TGTGCCAGTAGCTGGACAGGGGGCAATCAGCCCCAGCATTTT
>-|TRBV5-1|TRBD1|TRBJ1-1
CASSLGDRNVNTEAFF
TGCGCCAGCAGCTTGGGGGACAGAAACGTGAACACTGAAGCTTTCTTT
>-|TRBV27|-|TRBJ2-7
CASSLTGLVDSEQYF
TGTGCCAGCAGTCTGACAGGACTAGTCGACAGCGAGCAGTACTTC
>-|TRBV18|-|TRBJ2-3
CASSTQQSDTQYF
TGTGCCAGCTCAACCCAACAGTCAGATACGCAGTATTTT
>-|TRBV14|-|TRBJ2-7
CASSQTSWSYEQYF
TGTGCCAGCAGCCAAACTAGCTGGTCCTACGAGCAGTACTTC
>-|TRBV10-2|TRBD2|TRBJ2-1
CASQREMSSYNEQFF
TGCGCCAGCCAGCGGGAGATGAGCTCCTACAATGAGCAGTTCTTC
>-|TRBV5-1|TRBD2|TRBJ2-5
CASSLGLAGGETQYF
TGCGCCAGCAGCTTGGGACTAGCGGGAGGCGAGACCCAGTACTTC
>-|TRBV2|-|TRBJ2-2
CASSLRVEGTGELFF
TGTGCCAGCAGTCTCCGGGTTGAAGGTACCGGGGAGCTGTTTTTT
>-|TRBV27|TRBD2|TRBJ2-1
CASSPLLAGGYNEQFF
TGTGCCAGCAGTCCCCTTCTAGCGGGAGGCTACAATGAGCAGTTCTTC
>-|TRBV28|-|TRBJ2-3
CASSLSGAATDTQYF
TGTGCCAGCAGTTTATCAGGGGCTGCCACAGATACGCAGTATTTT
>few|TRBV9|-|TRBJ1-6
CASSVDGDISSPLHF
TGTGCCAGCAGCGTAGATGGGGACATATCCTCACCCCTCCACTTT
>-|TRBV24-1|-|TRBJ1-6
CATSDGQGFNSPLHF
TGTGCCACCAGTGATGGGCAGGGGTTCAATTCACCCCTCCACTTT
>-|TRBV11-3|-|TRBJ2-7
CASSLGQGGYEQYF
TGTGCCAGCAGCTTAGGACAGGGAGGCTACGAGCAGTACTTC
>-|TRBV28|-|TRBJ1-2
CASSLLRTDYGYTF
TGTGCCAGCAGTTTATTAAGGACAGACTATGGCTACACCTTC
>-|TRBV7-3|TRBD2|TRBJ2-1
CASSYGLAGINEQFF
TGTGCCAGCAGCTACGGACTAGCGGGAATTAATGAGCAGTTCTTC
>-|TRBV14|-|TRBJ1-6
CASSQTTATNSPLHF
TGTGCCAGCAGCCAGACGACTGCAACGAATTCACCCCTCCACTTT
>once|TRBV18|-|TRBJ1-1
CASSPLFRTSLGTEAFF
TGTGCCAGCTCACCACTTTTTAGGACAAGTTTGGGCACTGAAGCTTTCTTT
>-|TRBV28|-|TRBJ2-7
CASSFGRTYEQYF
TGTGCCAGCAGTTTTGGCAGAACCTACGAGCAGTACTTC
>-|TRBV10-1|-|TRBJ2-3
CASCWPRLVNTQYF
TGCGCCAGCTGCTGGCCTCGACTAGTTAATACGCAGTATTTT
>-|TRBV7-2|TRBD2|TRBJ2-3
CASSLTSGMSDTQYF
TGTGCCAGCAGCTTAACCAGCGGGATGTCAGATACGCAGTATTTT
>-|TRBV7-6|TRBD1|TRBJ2-7
CASSIDAGTGVEQYF
TGTGCCAGCAGCATTGACGCCGGGACAGGGGTGGAGCAGTACTTC